This T cell receptor (beta chain) was sequenced in a study of T cell responses to AZD1222 COVID-19 vaccine. The V gene's germline CDR1 is LNHDA and CDR2 SQIVND (reference sequence). Trimming left V 7 bases short and J 0 bases short, with 18 bases between. The CDR3 totals 16 residues. Comment on this clone: The antigen remains undetermined.

Clones were read by immunoSEQ multiplex PCR, and TCRdb kept only the in-frame ones, dropping some. The sample shows roughly 150,000 clones, under 95% of them seen only once. Study conclusions and caveats: Just five or six AZD1222 recipients were seropositive at baseline. It should be noted that donors were predominantly white British and more often female, and clonal diversity was possibly underestimated. Following two doses of AZD1222, Spike-specific TCR breadth and depth rose.

The analysis combined second doses at about 4 or about 12 weeks. The receptor comes from an adult who received the AZD1222 COVID-19 vaccine. The sequences come from peripheral blood, collected 28 days after the second AZD1222 dose. V and J are TRBV19 and TRBJ1-2; D is ambiguous. The CDR3 here is CASMSVMGRTNYGYTF. CDR3 in DNA: TGTGCCAGTATGTCAGTCATGGGCCGCACTAACTATGGCTACACCTTC.